These 9 T cell receptor beta chains share one sample of origin, sequenced in a study of response to subunit inactivated influenza vaccine. TCRdb redid the calling of the RT-PCR reads with MiXCR, one entry per CDR3 protein. In the table there are about 780,000 distinct CDR3 sequences, roughly 20% of which are singletons. Specimen: PBMCs from blood, collected 5 days after vaccination. These receptors originate from a man in his forties or fifties who received an inactivated influenza vaccine.

The rearrangement uses TRBV24-1 and TRBJ2-5; TRBD1 aligns across 7 bases. In germline, CDR1 is KGHDR, CDR2 SFDVKD. The J segment lost 5 bases and the V segment lost 2 bases, leaving 10 bases of the junction unmatched. This CDR3 region has 16 residues. The CDR3 here is CATSDSRTGPVETQYF. The DNA of the CDR3 is TGTGCCACCAGTGATTCCAGGACAGGCCCGGTCGAGACCCAGTACTTC.

In this sample, this clonotype turned up many times. The rearrangement uses TRBV5-1 and TRBJ2-2; D is uncertain. The CDR3 runs 16 residues. Per the germline V gene, CDR1 is SGHRS and CDR2 is YFSETQ. The ends were cut back, 0 bases at V and 1 base at J, with 10 bases in the middle. The DNA for the CDR3 is TGCGCCAGCAGCTTGGGACCTGTCCAGAACACCGGGGAGCTGTTTTTT. It is translated as CASSLGPVQNTGELFF.

V usage is TRBV7-2 and J usage is TRBJ2-3; possible D gene TRBD1, 6 bases. The CDR3 runs 16 residues. V was shortened by 1 base and J by 1 base, with 12 bases between the two germline ends. From germline, CDR1 is SGHTA and CDR2 FQGNSA. Here the CDR3 reads CASSLVQGTGTDTQYF. CDR3 DNA sequence: TGTGCCAGCAGCTTAGTACAGGGAACCGGCACAGATACGCAGTATTTT.

In this sample, this clonotype turned up a few times. The CDR3 nucleotides are TGTGCCAGCAGCCCGACAGGGCTTACTGAAGCTTTCTTT. Translating it yields CASSPTGLTEAFF. The rearrangement links TRBV5-5 to TRBJ1-1, with 7 bases aligning to TRBD1. The CDR3 runs to 13 residues. The germline CDR1 and CDR2 sequences are SGHKS and YYEKEE (reference sequence). With 4 bases clipped from V and 5 bases from J, the junction kept 5 bases outside the gene matches.

This chain joins TRBV30 and TRBJ2-1, with TRBD1 identical over 9 bases. The germline V gene encodes CDR1 GTSNPN and CDR2 SVGIG (reference sequence). Unmatched junction bases numbered 10, after V lost 0 bases and J lost 7 bases. CDR3 length: 16 residues. CDR3 residues: CAWSVRGTGRLNEQFF. Here the CDR3 DNA reads TGTGCCTGGAGTGTACGAGGGACAGGGAGGTTGAATGAGCAGTTCTTC.

This clonotype was picked up many times. The V gene is TRBV29-1, the J gene TRBJ2-3; 10 bases align to TRBD2. V trimming: 2 bases; J trimming: 0 bases; junction bases outside the gene matches: 5. The CDR3 is 16 amino acids. Per germline, CDR1 SQVTM and CDR2 ANQGSEA. The CDR3 bases are TGCAGCGTTGAAATCCCGACTAGCGGGAGCACAGATACGCAGTATTTT. It codes for CSVEIPTSGSTDTQYF.

In its sample, this clonotype was seen many times. The chain has TRBV4-3 and TRBJ2-5; 9 bases are shared with TRBD1. There are 15 residues in the CDR3. V lost 0 bases to trimming and J lost 4 bases; unmatched junction nucleotides: 3. Germline CDR1 reads LGHNA; CDR2 reads YSLEER. The CDR3 spells CASSQERTGVETQYF. The CDR3 coding sequence is TGCGCCAGCAGCCAAGAAAGGACAGGGGTAGAGACCCAGTACTTC.

V and J are TRBV5-1 and TRBJ2-3; D ambiguous. The V end lost 4 bases, the J end lost 2 bases, and 11 bases lay between the germline ends. This CDR3 region has 14 residues. CDR1 and CDR2 (germline): SGHRS, YFSETQ. CDR3 bases: TGCGCCAGCAGCACAACCGGATTCACAGATACGCAGTATTTT. This gives the protein CASSTTGFTDTQYF.

V and J are TRBV7-3 and TRBJ2-3; D ambiguous. The germline V gene has CDR1 SGHTA and CDR2 FQGTGA. CDR3 length: 13 amino acids. V lost 1 base and J lost 6, with 8 bases in between. CDR3 sequence reads: CASSLSVRDTQYF. The DNA for the CDR3 is TGTGCCAGCAGCTTAAGCGTCCGGGATACGCAGTATTTT.